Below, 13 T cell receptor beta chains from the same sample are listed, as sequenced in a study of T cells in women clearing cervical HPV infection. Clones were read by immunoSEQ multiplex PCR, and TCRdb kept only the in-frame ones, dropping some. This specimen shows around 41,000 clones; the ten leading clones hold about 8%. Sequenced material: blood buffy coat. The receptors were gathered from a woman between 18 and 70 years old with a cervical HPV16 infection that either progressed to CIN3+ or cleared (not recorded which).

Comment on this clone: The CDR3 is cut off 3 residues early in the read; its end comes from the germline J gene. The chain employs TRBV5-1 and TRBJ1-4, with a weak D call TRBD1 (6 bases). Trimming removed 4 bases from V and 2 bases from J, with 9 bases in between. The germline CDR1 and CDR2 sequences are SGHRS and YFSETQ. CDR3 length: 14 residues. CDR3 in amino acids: CASSTGQTNEKLFF. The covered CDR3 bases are TGCGCCAGCAGCACCGGACAGACTAATGAAAAA.

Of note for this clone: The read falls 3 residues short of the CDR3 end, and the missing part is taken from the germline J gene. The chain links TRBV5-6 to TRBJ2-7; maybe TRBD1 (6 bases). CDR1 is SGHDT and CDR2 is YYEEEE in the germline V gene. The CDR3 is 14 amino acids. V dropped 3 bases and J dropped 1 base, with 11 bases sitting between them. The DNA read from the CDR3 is TGTGCCAGCAGCTGGGGACACGGGTCCTACGAG. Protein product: CASSWGHGSYE. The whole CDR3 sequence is CASSWGHGSYEQYF.

The CDR3 here is CASSEGQNTGELFF. CDR3 DNA, as far as it was read: TGTGCCAGCAGTGAGGGACAGAACACCGGGGAG. J is TRBJ2-2 and V is TRBV6-4; a weak D match, TRBD1 (6 bases). The read falls 3 residues short of the CDR3 end, and the missing part is taken from the germline J gene. This CDR3 is built from 14 residues. Germline lookup yields CDR1 MRHNA and CDR2 SNTAGT. V was shortened by 3 bases and J by 1 base, with 6 bases between the two germline ends.

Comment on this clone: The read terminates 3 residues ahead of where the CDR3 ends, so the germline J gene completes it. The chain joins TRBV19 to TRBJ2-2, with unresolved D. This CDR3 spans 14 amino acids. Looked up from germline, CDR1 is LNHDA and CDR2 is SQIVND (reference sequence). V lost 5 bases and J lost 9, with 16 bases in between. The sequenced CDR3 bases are TGTGCCAGTAGTGCGCCCTCGACTGCCTGGGAG. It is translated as CASSAPSTAWE. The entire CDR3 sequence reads CASSAPSTAWELFF.

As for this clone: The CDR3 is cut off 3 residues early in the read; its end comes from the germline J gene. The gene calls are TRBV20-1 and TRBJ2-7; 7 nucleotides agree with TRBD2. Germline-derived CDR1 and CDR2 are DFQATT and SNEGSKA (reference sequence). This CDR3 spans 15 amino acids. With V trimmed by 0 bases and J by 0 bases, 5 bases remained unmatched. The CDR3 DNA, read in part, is TGCAGTGCTAGAGAGCCCGGGACTAACTCCTACGAG. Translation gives CSAREPGTNSYE. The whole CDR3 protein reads CSAREPGTNSYEQYF.

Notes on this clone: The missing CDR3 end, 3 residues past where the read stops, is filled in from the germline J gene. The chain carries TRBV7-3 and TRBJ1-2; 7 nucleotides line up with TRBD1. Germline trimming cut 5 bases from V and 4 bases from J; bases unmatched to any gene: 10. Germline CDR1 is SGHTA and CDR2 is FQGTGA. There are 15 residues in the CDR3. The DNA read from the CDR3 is TGTGCCAGCAGCCAGGGACAGCCCTTCGCCTATGGC. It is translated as CASSQGQPFAYG. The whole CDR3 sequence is CASSQGQPFAYGYTF.

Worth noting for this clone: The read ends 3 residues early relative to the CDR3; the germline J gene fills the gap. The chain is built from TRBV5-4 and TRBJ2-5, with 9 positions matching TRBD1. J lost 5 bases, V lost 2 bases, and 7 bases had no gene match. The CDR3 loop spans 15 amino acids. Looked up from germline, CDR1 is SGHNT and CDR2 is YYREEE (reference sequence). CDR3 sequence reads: CASSFATGGDETQYF. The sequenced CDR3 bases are TGTGCCAGCAGCTTCGCTACAGGGGGCGACGAGACC.

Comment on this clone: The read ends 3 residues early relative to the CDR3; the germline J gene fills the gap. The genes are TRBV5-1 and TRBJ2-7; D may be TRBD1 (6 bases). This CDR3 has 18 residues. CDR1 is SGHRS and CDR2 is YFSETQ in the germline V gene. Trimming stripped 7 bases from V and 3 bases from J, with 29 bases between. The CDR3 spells CASGHGTPSKMGYYEQYF. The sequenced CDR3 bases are TGCGCCAGCGGACACGGGACACCTAGTAAAATGGGGTACTACGAG.

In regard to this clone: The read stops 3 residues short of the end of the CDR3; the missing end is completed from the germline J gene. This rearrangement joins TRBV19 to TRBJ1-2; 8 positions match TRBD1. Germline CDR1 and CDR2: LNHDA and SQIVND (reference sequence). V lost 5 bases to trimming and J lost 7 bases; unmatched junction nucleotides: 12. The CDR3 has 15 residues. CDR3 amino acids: CASSHPSDRDVGYTF. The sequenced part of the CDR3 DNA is TGTGCCAGTAGTCACCCGTCGGACAGGGACGTTGGC.

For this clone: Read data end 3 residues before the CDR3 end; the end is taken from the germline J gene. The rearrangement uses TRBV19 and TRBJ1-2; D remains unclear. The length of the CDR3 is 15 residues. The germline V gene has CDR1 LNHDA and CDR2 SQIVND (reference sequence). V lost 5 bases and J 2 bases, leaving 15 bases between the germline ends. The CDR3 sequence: CASSAPTRGNYGYTF. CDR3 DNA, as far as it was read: TGTGCCAGTAGTGCACCGACAAGAGGAAACTATGGC.

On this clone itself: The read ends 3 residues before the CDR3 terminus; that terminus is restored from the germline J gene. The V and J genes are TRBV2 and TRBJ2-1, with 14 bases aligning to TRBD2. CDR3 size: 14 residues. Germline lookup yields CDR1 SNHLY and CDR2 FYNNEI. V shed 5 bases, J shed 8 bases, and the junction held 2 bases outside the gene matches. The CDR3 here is CASSSGLAGDEQFF. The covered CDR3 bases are TGTGCCAGCAGTTCGGGACTAGCGGGAGATGAG.

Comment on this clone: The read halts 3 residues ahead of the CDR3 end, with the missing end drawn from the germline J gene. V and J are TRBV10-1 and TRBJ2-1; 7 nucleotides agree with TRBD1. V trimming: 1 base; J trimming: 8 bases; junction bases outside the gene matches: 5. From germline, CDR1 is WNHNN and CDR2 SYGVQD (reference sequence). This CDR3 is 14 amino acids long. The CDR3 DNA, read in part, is TGCGCCAGCAGTGAGTTAGGGGGCGTTGATGAG. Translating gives CASSELGGVDE. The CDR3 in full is CASSELGGVDEQFF.

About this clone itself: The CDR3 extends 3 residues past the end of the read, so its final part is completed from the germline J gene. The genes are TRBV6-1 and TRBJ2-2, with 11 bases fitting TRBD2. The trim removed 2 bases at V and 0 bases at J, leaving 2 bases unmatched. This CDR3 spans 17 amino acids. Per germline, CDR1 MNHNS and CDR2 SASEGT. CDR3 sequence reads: CASSEPGLAANTGELFF. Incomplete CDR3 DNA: TGTGCCAGCAGTGAACCGGGACTAGCGGCGAACACCGGGGAG.